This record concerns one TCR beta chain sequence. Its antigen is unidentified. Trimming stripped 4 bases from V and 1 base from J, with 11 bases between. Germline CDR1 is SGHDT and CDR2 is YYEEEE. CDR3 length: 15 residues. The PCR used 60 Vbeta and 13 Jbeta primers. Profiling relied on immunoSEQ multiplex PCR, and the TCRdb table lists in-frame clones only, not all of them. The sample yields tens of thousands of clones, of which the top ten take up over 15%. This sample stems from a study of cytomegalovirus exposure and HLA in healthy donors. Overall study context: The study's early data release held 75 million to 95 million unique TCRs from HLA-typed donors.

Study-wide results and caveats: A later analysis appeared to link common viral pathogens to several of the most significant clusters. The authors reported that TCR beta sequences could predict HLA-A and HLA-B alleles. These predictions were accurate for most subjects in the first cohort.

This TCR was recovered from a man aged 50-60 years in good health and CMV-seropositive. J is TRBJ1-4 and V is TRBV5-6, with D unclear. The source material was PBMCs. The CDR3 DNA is TGTGCCAGCAGCCCCTACACAGAAACTAATGAAAAACTGTTTTTT. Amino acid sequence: CASSPYTETNEKLFF.